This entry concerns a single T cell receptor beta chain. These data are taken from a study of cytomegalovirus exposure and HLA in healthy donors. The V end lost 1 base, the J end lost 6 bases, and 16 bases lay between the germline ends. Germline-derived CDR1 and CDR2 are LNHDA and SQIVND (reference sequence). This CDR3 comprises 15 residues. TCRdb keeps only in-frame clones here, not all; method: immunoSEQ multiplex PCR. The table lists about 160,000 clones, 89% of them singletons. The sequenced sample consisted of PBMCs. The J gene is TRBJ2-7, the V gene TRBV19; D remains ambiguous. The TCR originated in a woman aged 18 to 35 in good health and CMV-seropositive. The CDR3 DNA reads TGTGCCAGTAGTATAGGGTATAGTAGCCTCTCCGAGCAGTACTTC. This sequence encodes CASSIGYSSLSEQYF.